The 3 T cell receptor beta chains in this list originate from one sample, sequenced in a study of graft-versus-host responses after intestinal transplantation. Antigen specificity for these receptors is unknown. Repertoires were generated with immunoSEQ multiplex PCR, while TCRdb's copy carries only in-frame clones and drops some. Found here are roughly 110,000 clones, 87% of them singletons; the top ten hold over 0.55%. The source material was unstimulated CD4+ T cells sorted from spleen or lymph node cells, sampled before transplant. The receptor set was obtained from a human donor who was the organ donor for an intestinal transplant.

This rearrangement joins TRBV9 to TRBJ2-7, with D maybe TRBD2 (5 bases). Germline V gives CDR1 SGDLS, CDR2 YYNGEE. The CDR3 is 15 residues long. V dropped 0 bases and J dropped 0 bases, with 10 bases sitting between them. CDR3 sequence (DNA): TGTGCCAGCAGCGTAGGTCCGGGAAGCTCCTACGAGCAGTACTTC. Its protein is CASSVGPGSSYEQYF.

The chain carries TRBV25-1 and TRBJ2-6, with D tentatively TRBD1 (6 bases). The CDR3 is 15 amino acids. From germline, CDR1 is MGHDK and CDR2 SYGVNS. V dropped 4 bases and J dropped 2 bases, with 9 bases sitting between them. As DNA, the CDR3 is TGTGCCAGCAGTGTACAGGGAGCTGGGGCCAACGTCCTGACTTTC. It yields the protein CASSVQGAGANVLTF. The whole variable domain, remainder taken from reference TRBV25-1 and TRBJ2-6, is EADIYQTPRYLVIGTGKKITLECSQTMGHDKMYWYQQDPGMELHLIHYSYGVNSTEKGDLSSESTVSRIRTEHFPLTLESARPSHTSQYLCASSVQGAGANVLTFGAGSRLTVL.

There are a few counts of this clone. The sample has other DNA sequences that encode this CDR3 too. The rearrangement uses TRBV6-5 and TRBJ1-3, with D hard to call. The CDR3 is made up of 13 amino acids. V lost 5 bases, J lost 0 bases, and 5 bases lay in between. Germline V gene data show CDR1 as MNHEY and CDR2 as SVGAGI. The CDR3 spells CASSPYSGNTIYF. Written as DNA, the CDR3 is TGTGCCAGCAGTCCGTACTCTGGAAACACCATATATTTT.